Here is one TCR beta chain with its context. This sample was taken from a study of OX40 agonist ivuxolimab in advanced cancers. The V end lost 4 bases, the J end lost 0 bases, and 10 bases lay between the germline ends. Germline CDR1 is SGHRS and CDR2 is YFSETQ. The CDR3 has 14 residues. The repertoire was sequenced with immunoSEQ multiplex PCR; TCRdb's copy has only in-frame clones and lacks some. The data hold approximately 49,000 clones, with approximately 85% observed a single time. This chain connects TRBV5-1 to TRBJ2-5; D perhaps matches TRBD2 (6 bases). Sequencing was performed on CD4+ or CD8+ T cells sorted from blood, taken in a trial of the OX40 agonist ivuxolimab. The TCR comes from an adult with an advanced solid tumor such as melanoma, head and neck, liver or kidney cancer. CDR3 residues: CASSQSSDQETQYF. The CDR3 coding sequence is TGCGCCAGCAGCCAATCTAGCGACCAAGAGACCCAGTACTTC.